The source of this T cell receptor beta chain is a study of cytomegalovirus exposure and HLA in healthy donors. Broader study findings: Rare TCR sequences predominated, though certain public TCRs were found in many donors. In a later analysis, first-cohort TCR clusters were found to tend to co-occur in the 100 to 150 validation repertoires.

Assay used: immunoSEQ multiplex PCR; TCRdb lists only in-frame clones, some missing. The sample yields under 200,000 clones, roughly nine tenths seen once. This CDR3 contains 12 residues. V gave up 6 bases and J gave up 3 bases, with 9 bases separating them. Germline CDR1 SNHLY, CDR2 FYNNEI. Turning to this clone: What it binds is unknown.

The chain links TRBV2 to TRBJ2-7; weak D call: TRBD2 (5 bases). Sequenced sample: PBMCs. The sequence was obtained from a woman younger than 35 in good health and CMV-seropositive. The CDR3 coding sequence is TGTGCCAGCAGGAGGGTCAGCTACGAGCAGTACTTC. Its protein is CASRRVSYEQYF.